Given below is one T cell receptor beta chain in context. Its target is unknown. The CDR3 consists of 14 residues. CDR1 is SEHNR, CDR2 FQNEAQ, per germline (reference sequence). Trimming took 5 bases from V and 6 from J; bases not matched to a gene: 4. This table comes from immunoSEQ multiplex PCR, and its TCRdb copy is limited to in-frame clones, with some not included. Counted here are 150,000 or so clones, less than 90% occurring once; the ten biggest clones make up 4.1%. This record comes from a study of radiation and T cells in renal cell carcinoma. As for the study in general: Nephrectomy followed 15 Gy stereotactic body radiation by 4 weeks. Study-level points and caveats: Top tumor clonotypes rose in blood 2 weeks post-radiation, then contracted.

Time point given: baseline pretreatment blood. The treatment is: 15 Gy SBRT to primary tumor, nephrectomy 4 weeks later. After SBRT, blood was collected at 2 and 4 weeks, plus baseline. This clonotype was sampled from a woman aged 70-85 years with renal cell carcinoma. The chain is built from TRBV7-9 and TRBJ1-6; 7 bases match TRBD1. The input for sequencing was blood, taken from a patient whose treatment included radiotherapy and nephrectomy. As DNA, the CDR3 is TGTGCCAGCAGCGCCGGGACAGCTAATTCACCCCTCCACTTT. It translates to CASSAGTANSPLHF. The entire variable domain, with the rest obtained from reference TRBV7-9 and TRBJ1-6, is as follows: DTGVSQNPRHKITKRGQNVTFRCDPISEHNRLYWYRQTLGQGPEFLTYFQNEAQLEKSRLLSDRFSAERPKGSFSTLEIQRTEQGDSAMYLCASSAGTANSPLHFGNGTRLTVT.